This T cell receptor (beta chain) was sequenced for a study of blood T cell repertoires in COVID-19. Study-level background: Samples representing acute and convalescent COVID-19 were sourced from the United States, Italy and Spain. Sources were T cells, B-cell-depleted T cells, or PBMCs; the material itself was cDNA or gDNA.

The CDR3 is 18 residues long. V shed 1 base and J shed 0 bases, with 16 bases lying between them. The germline CDR1 and CDR2 sequences are SGHTA and FQGTGA. Original handling: Nucleated cell counts were estimated from reference gene primer amplification. Repertoires were generated with immunoSEQ multiplex PCR, while TCRdb's copy carries only in-frame clones and drops some. V and J calls plus clone size are reproduced from that table; the DNA served to infer D and trimming. The sample holds approximately 150,000 clones, more than 75% seen once. The sequence was collected from a man in his 70s with active COVID-19. The V call is TRBV7-3, the J call TRBJ1-3, with unresolved D. Sequenced material: peripheral blood. This CDR3 is CASSLKCSPVISGNTIYF. The CDR3 region has the DNA TGTGCCAGCAGCTTAAAGTGTTCGCCGGTCATCTCTGGAAACACCATATATTTT.